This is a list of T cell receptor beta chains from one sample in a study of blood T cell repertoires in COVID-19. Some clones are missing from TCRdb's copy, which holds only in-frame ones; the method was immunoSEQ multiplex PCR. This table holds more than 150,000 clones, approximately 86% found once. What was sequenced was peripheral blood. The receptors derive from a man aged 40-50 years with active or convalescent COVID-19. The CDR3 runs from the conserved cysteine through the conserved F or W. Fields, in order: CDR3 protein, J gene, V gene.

CASSLTWVVQDEKLFF TRBJ1-4 TRBV9
CASSVGTGNSPLHF TRBJ1-6 TRBV6-4
CASSPGEKLFF TRBJ1-4 TRBV2
CASSPGTGVSPLHF TRBJ1-6 TRBV11-2
CSVVQGRGYTF TRBJ1-2 TRBV29-1
CASSTRTSGGRGANVLTF TRBJ2-6 TRBV13
CASKLGQGAIEQYF TRBJ2-7 TRBV11-2
CASSQLQETSSNEQFF TRBJ2-1 TRBV14
CASGTGQGVIGYEQYF TRBJ2-7 TRBV5-1
CASSLRTGNNSPLHF TRBJ1-6 TRBV11-1
CASSTRQVPYEQYF TRBJ2-7 TRBV11-3
CASSLQGTTNEKLFF TRBJ1-4 TRBV7-9
CASSLQGGGGPSTDTQYF TRBJ2-3 TRBV7-3
CASSVEPIAGSSTDTQYF TRBJ2-3 TRBV9
CASSPGGNYGYTF TRBJ1-2 TRBV4-2
CASSRDRNEAFF TRBJ1-1 TRBV14
CRGQESTEAFF TRBJ1-1 TRBV20-1
CAWSVLGQQYF TRBJ2-7 TRBV30
CASSLTGDVTEAFF TRBJ1-1 TRBV4-1
CASSEAISRGRSYEQYF TRBJ2-7 TRBV6-1
CASSQGSQGYQPQHF TRBJ1-5 TRBV3-1/TRBV3-2
CASSYSGRSANEQFF TRBJ2-1 TRBV6-5
CASSPGDSSTDTQYF TRBJ2-3 TRBV19
CASCQGQQGEQFF TRBJ2-1 TRBV18
CASSYRRGEWDGYTF TRBJ1-2 TRBV6-5
CAISEGTSVGTDTQYF TRBJ2-3 TRBV10-3
CASSARQGDNSPLHF TRBJ1-6 TRBV19
CAISDGDQPQHF TRBJ1-5 TRBV10-3
CASSLGTGQYQETQYF TRBJ2-5 TRBV28
CASSLGAPREAFF TRBJ1-1 TRBV11-2
CASSNSQGRGNTIYF TRBJ1-3 TRBV28
CASSVDRQGGYTF TRBJ1-2 TRBV9
CASSLTGSDGYTF TRBJ1-2 TRBV12-3/TRBV12-4
CASSLVPTGNTDTQYF TRBJ2-3 TRBV5-1
CAISKAGAQETQYF TRBJ2-5 TRBV10-3
CATSDQGYEQFF TRBJ2-1 TRBV24-1
CASSVGGADTQYF TRBJ2-3 TRBV5-1
CASSIGGPGTEAFF TRBJ1-1 TRBV19
CASSQDLTGTMNTEAFF TRBJ1-1 TRBV4-1
CAWSDRVNNSPLHF TRBJ1-6 TRBV30
CASSEQQHRDYEQYF TRBJ2-7 TRBV6-1
CASSNGGEQFF TRBJ2-1 TRBV12-3/TRBV12-4
CASSPPQGHTEAFF TRBJ1-1 TRBV9
CATLPREQYF TRBJ2-7 TRBV4-1
CATSSGTGSDTQYF TRBJ2-3 TRBV15